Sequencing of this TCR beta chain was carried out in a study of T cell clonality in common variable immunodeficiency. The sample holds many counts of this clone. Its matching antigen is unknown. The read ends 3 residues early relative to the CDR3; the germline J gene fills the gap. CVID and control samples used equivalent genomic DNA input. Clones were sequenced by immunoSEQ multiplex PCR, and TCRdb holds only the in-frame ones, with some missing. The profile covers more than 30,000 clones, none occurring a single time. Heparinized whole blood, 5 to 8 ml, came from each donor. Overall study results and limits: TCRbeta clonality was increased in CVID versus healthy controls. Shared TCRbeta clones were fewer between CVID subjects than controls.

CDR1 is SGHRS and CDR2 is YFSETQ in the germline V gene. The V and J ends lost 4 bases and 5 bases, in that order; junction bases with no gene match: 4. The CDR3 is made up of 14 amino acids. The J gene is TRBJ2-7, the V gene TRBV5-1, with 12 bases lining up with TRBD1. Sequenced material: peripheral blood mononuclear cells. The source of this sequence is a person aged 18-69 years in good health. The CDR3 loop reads CASSQGTGGNEQYF. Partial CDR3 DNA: TGCGCCAGCAGCCAAGGGACAGGGGGCAACGAG.